This record looks at one T cell receptor beta chain sequence and its context. The antigen remains unidentified. TCRdb fed the 5' RACE reads into MiXCR, producing one record per CDR3 protein. The sample holds 250,000 to 350,000 distinct CDR3 sequences, approximately 4% seen once. The source of the sample is a study of T cells after yellow fever vaccination. At the level of the study: SMART-Seq v4 Ultra Low Input prepared libraries from low-cell fractions. General study points: Clonotypes found in both CD4 and CD8 compartments made up a small share.

CDR3 length: 17 amino acids. V lost 4 bases and J lost 5; bases outside the gene matches: 7. CDR1 and CDR2 (germline): SGHDN, FVKESK. This clonotype was sampled from a young man who received the YFV17D yellow fever vaccine. The chain couples TRBV14 to TRBJ2-3; 15 positions agree with TRBD2. Here the sequenced sample was PBMCs, taken 15 days after the yellow fever booster vaccination. CDR3 in amino acids: CASSLRTSGGAVDTQYF. DNA for the CDR3: TGTGCCAGCAGCCTAAGGACTAGCGGGGGGGCCGTAGATACGCAGTATTTT.